This TCR beta chain was captured in a study of identical twins. The study's findings and limits: Instead of following the same donors, the conclusions were based on cross-sectional statistical analysis. Memory repertoires showed no such pattern, whereas abundant cord blood beta clonotypes carried fewer insertions. Low generation probability was overrepresented in out-of-frame alpha sequences shared by twins.

This clonotype was seen ten or more times. Its antigen is as yet unknown. This CDR3 comprises 15 residues. V was shortened by 5 bases and J by 0 bases, with 13 bases between the two germline ends. CDR1 is MNHEY, CDR2 SMNVEV, per germline (reference sequence). Addition of a universal primer site occurred through template switching, and cDNA carried unique molecular identifiers. TCRdb re-derived calls from the 5' RACE reads in MiXCR, one entry per CDR3 protein. The table lists over 250,000 distinct CDR3 sequences, more than 8% of them singletons. These same data were also listed under a study on yellow fever vaccine responses in identical twins.

This clonotype was obtained from a woman aged 18-29 years in good health. The sample was CD8+ T cells sorted from blood. This chain links TRBV27 with TRBJ1-1; no definite D call. The CDR3 spells CASSPLGGLNTEAFF. The CDR3 DNA reads as TGTGCCAGCAGTCCTCTGGGAGGGTTGAACACTGAAGCTTTCTTT.